What follows is one TCR beta chain and its context. Time point meaning: pre-treatment sample, taken before nivolumab and TIL therapy. V was shortened by 2 bases and J by 5 bases, with 12 bases between the two germline ends. CDR3 length equals 15 residues. The germline gives CDR1 SNHLY, CDR2 FYNNEI. This record belongs to a study of TIL therapy for anti-PD-1-resistant metastatic lung cancer. The libraries were made with immunoSEQ v3. Profiling relied on immunoSEQ multiplex PCR, and the TCRdb table lists in-frame clones only, not all of them. Of some 43,000 clones in the sample, less than 80% were seen once.

The chain has TRBV2 and TRBJ1-4; D not resolved. This receptor was identified in a man aged 65 to 85 with non-small cell lung cancer. The specimen comprised blood, sampled at baseline. CDR3 DNA: TGTGCCAGCAGTGAAAGTAGGGTAGGGAATGAAAAACTGTTTTTT. It specifies CASSESRVGNEKLFF.